What follows are 25 T cell receptor beta chains derived from one specimen sequenced in a study of OX40 agonist ivuxolimab in advanced cancers. Using immunoSEQ multiplex PCR, the repertoire was profiled, and TCRdb retains in-frame clones only, with some absent. The sample lists some 49,000 clones, about 84% occurring once. Material: CD4+ or CD8+ T cells sorted from blood, obtained in a trial of the OX40 agonist ivuxolimab. The receptors stem from an adult with an advanced solid tumor such as melanoma, head and neck, liver or kidney cancer.

The J gene is TRBJ1-3, the V gene TRBV6-6, with 7 positions matching TRBD1. The junction had 2 bases not matched to a gene; V was cut back by 0 bases and J by 0 bases. This CDR3 spans 16 amino acids. CDR1 and CDR2 from the germline V gene are MNHNY and SVGAGI (reference sequence). In DNA, the CDR3 is TGTGCCAGCAGTTACTCGGGACAGATCTCTGGAAACACCATATATTTT. Amino acids: CASSYSGQISGNTIYF.

This clone was seen a single time. This chain connects TRBV14 to TRBJ1-1; D remains unclear. This CDR3 spans 13 amino acids. The V end lost 2 bases, the J end lost 2 bases, and 6 bases lay between the germline ends. In germline, CDR1 is SGHDN, CDR2 FVKESK. DNA for the CDR3: TGTGCCAGCAGCCAATCCCTTAACACTGAAGCTTTCTTT. Its protein is CASSQSLNTEAFF.

V and J are TRBV7-2 and TRBJ2-7, with no clear D. Between the trimmed V and J ends, which lost 3 bases and 4 bases, there was a span of 7 bases. The CDR3 loop spans 12 amino acids. The germline V gene encodes CDR1 SGHTA and CDR2 FQGNSA. The CDR3 here is CASSFAGYEQYF. The CDR3 DNA reads as TGTGCCAGCAGCTTCGCTGGATACGAGCAGTACTTC.

This clone was observed a few times. V is TRBV28 and J is TRBJ2-7; D uncertain. Between the trimmed V and J ends, which lost 5 bases and 3 bases, there was a span of 14 bases. Looked up from germline, CDR1 is MDHEN and CDR2 is SYDVKM. This CDR3 region has 14 residues. The CDR3 nucleotides are TGTGCCAGCAGTGGAACCCATACGGGCTACGAGCAGTACTTC. Translated: CASSGTHTGYEQYF.

V is TRBV11-1 and J is TRBJ2-2; D not certain. The germline CDR1 and CDR2 sequences are SGHAT and FQDESV (reference sequence). The V end lost 5 bases, the J end lost 0 bases, and 10 bases lay between the germline ends. The CDR3 extends over 15 amino acids. CDR3 sequence: CASSHKTANTGELFF. Here the CDR3 DNA reads TGTGCCAGCAGCCATAAGACCGCGAACACCGGGGAGCTGTTTTTT.

The chain recombines TRBV11-1 with TRBJ1-4; D is undetermined. This CDR3 has 13 amino acids. CDR1 and CDR2 from the germline V gene are SGHAT and FQDESV (reference sequence). Trimming removed 0 bases from V and 6 bases from J, with 5 bases in between. CDR3 protein: CASSLAGDEKLFF. Here the CDR3 DNA reads TGTGCCAGCAGCTTAGCTGGAGATGAAAAACTGTTTTTT. The full variable domain, rest sourced from reference TRBV11-1 and TRBJ1-4, is EAEVAQSPRYKITEKSQAVAFWCDPISGHATLYWYRQILGQGPELLVQFQDESVVDDSQLPKDRFSAERLKGVDSTLKIQPAELGDSAMYLCASSLAGDEKLFFGSGTQLSVL.

The chain carries TRBV5-8 and TRBJ1-5; no definite D call. The V gene's germline CDR1 is SGHTS and CDR2 YDEGEE. This CDR3 contains 13 residues. The ends were cut back, 3 bases at V and 6 bases at J, with 10 bases in the middle. The CDR3 nucleotides read TGTGCCAGCAGCTCCTGGGCCGGTCAGCCCCAGCATTTT. This translates into CASSSWAGQPQHF.

The chain has TRBV7-6 and TRBJ2-5, with D possibly being TRBD2 (6 bases). The CDR3 is made up of 15 amino acids. Germline CDR1 and CDR2: SGHVS and FNYEAQ. Trimming took 5 bases from V and 1 from J, leaving 14 bases between them. The CDR3 nucleotides read TGTGCCAGCAGCCCCAACGCACTAGCCCAAGAGACCCAGTACTTC. This translates into CASSPNALAQETQYF. The variable domain in full, completed from reference TRBV7-6 and TRBJ2-5, reads GAGVSQSPRYKVTKRGQDVALRCDPISGHVSLYWYRQALGQGPEFLTYFNYEAQQDKSGLPNDRFSAERPEGSISTLTIQRTEQRDSAMYRCASSPNALAQETQYFGPGTRLLVL.

The CDR3 loop is CASSSPTIAKNIQYF. In nucleotides, the CDR3 is TGTGCCAGCAGCTCACCAACAATAGCCAAAAACATTCAGTACTTC. This chain joins TRBV5-6 and TRBJ2-4; D not certain. Trimming pared 3 bases from V and 0 bases from J, leaving 10 bases between. The CDR3 is 15 amino acids. Germline values: CDR1 SGHDT, CDR2 YYEEEE.

The chain carries TRBV10-3 and TRBJ2-4, with TRBD2 as a possible D gene (5 bases). The CDR3 runs 15 residues. Germline CDR1 and CDR2: ENHRY and SYGVKD. Deletions cut 11 bases from V and 7 bases from J, with 24 bases between. The CDR3 DNA follows: TGTGCCGTCGCCGGAGAAAGCGGCGTGGGGAACATTCAGTACTTC. Its protein is CAVAGESGVGNIQYF.

This clone was detected a few times. V gene TRBV11-2 combines with J gene TRBJ2-1; 12 bases map to TRBD2. The CDR3 covers 15 residues. Germline CDR1 and CDR2: SGHAT and FQNNGV. The ends lost 5 bases at V and 7 bases at J; junction bases unmatched: 6. The CDR3 region is CASSQLAGGYNEQFF. For the CDR3, the DNA is TGTGCCAGCAGCCAACTAGCGGGGGGTTATAATGAGCAGTTCTTC.

The chain employs TRBV11-3 and TRBJ2-1; TRBD1 aligns across 8 bases. The CDR3 covers 14 residues. Germline V gives CDR1 SGHNT, CDR2 YENEEA. The V gene end was trimmed by 5 bases and the J gene end by 7 bases; junction bases not matched to a gene: 7. Here the CDR3 DNA reads TGTGCCAGCAGCAAGGACAGGGTCGGGAATGAGCAGTTCTTC. Its protein is CASSKDRVGNEQFF.

The J gene is TRBJ1-5, the V gene TRBV5-1; unclear D gene. There are 15 residues in the CDR3. Germline CDR1 is SGHRS and CDR2 is YFSETQ. The V end lost 5 bases, the J end lost 1 base, and 13 bases lay between the germline ends. The CDR3 bases are TGCGCCAGCAGTTCGGGAGGGCTGAGCAATCAGCCCCAGCATTTT. Its protein product is CASSSGGLSNQPQHF.

The CDR3 DNA reads as TGCGCCAGCAGCTTCCTAGCGGGGGCCTACGAGCAGTACTTC. Translating gives CASSFLAGAYEQYF. The chain combines TRBV5-1 with TRBJ2-5; 10 positions match TRBD2. The J call may be wrong; the DNA end is better matched by TRBJ2-7. Germline V gene data show CDR1 as SGHRS and CDR2 as YFSETQ. The CDR3 length is 14 residues.

V gene TRBV6-1 combines with J gene TRBJ1-6; a possible D gene is TRBD1 (6 bases). Germline V lookup: CDR1 MNHNS, CDR2 SASEGT. The CDR3 consists of 17 residues. V lost 4 bases and J 3 bases, leaving 16 bases between the germline ends. The CDR3 sequence is CASSGTGLDSYNSPLHF. In DNA form, the CDR3 reads TGTGCCAGCAGTGGCACGGGGTTGGACAGCTATAATTCACCCCTCCACTTT.

The chain recombines TRBV29-1 with TRBJ2-7; D is unclear. Germline V gene data show CDR1 as SQVTM and CDR2 as ANQGSEA. The CDR3 contains 12 residues. V lost 0 bases to trimming and J lost 0 bases, with 3 bases between them. CDR3 bases: TGCAGCGTTGAAGACGGCTCCTACGAGCAGTACTTC. Translated: CSVEDGSYEQYF.

By share of the sample, this clone is medium-sized (0.01 to 0.1%). In DNA form, the CDR3 reads TGTGCCAGCAGTGTACAGGACCCGAACACCGGGGAGCTGTTTTTT. This gives the protein CASSVQDPNTGELFF. This chain joins TRBV2 and TRBJ2-2; D may be TRBD1 (5 bases). The CDR3 is 15 residues long. V was pared by 4 bases and J by 0 bases, with 9 bases between. The germline V gene has CDR1 SNHLY and CDR2 FYNNEI.

The chain links TRBV5-4 to TRBJ1-1; perhaps TRBD1 as D (5 bases). The V end was cut by 6 bases, the J end by 4 bases, with 22 bases between. Germline V gene data show CDR1 as SGHNT and CDR2 as YYREEE (reference sequence). The CDR3 has 16 amino acids. Here the CDR3 reads CASNTKGPTMGTEAFF. CDR3 DNA: TGTGCCAGCAATACCAAGGGGCCAACCATGGGCACTGAAGCTTTCTTT. Full variable domain (outside the CDR3, taken from reference TRBV5-4 and TRBJ1-1): ETGVTQSPTHLIKTRGQQVTLRCSSQSGHNTVSWYQQALGQGPQFIFQYYREEENGRGNFPPRFSGLQFPNYSSELNVNALELDDSALYLCASNTKGPTMGTEAFFGQGTRLTVV.

The V and J genes are TRBV5-1 and TRBJ2-5; TRBD1 agrees at 8 bases. This CDR3 spans 14 amino acids. Trimming cost V 4 bases and J 4 bases; bases outside gene matches: 6. Germline assignment: CDR1 SGHRS and CDR2 YFSETQ. CDR3 bases: TGCGCCAGCAGCCCTGGACAGGGTTTAGAGACCCAGTACTTC. Its protein product is CASSPGQGLETQYF.

V gene TRBV7-2 combines with J gene TRBJ1-2; 7 nucleotides match TRBD1. CDR1 and CDR2 (germline): SGHTA, FQGNSA. The CDR3 contains 15 residues. V dropped 5 bases and J dropped 1; count of bases not matched to a gene: 7. For the CDR3, the DNA is TGTGCCAGCAGCCCAACCGGGACAGATAACTATGGCTACACCTTC. Translating gives CASSPTGTDNYGYTF.

The rearrangement joins TRBV7-2 to TRBJ1-2; no firm D call. The CDR3 has 13 amino acids. Germline V gene lookup returns CDR1 SGHTA and CDR2 FQGNSA. V lost 5 bases and J 4 bases, leaving 11 bases between the germline ends. For the CDR3, the DNA is TGTGCCAGCAGCCGTAGTCAGAGCTATGGCTACACCTTC. Translation gives CASSRSQSYGYTF.

The rearrangement uses TRBV6-4 and TRBJ1-6; 9 bases match TRBD1. Germline CDR1 and CDR2: MRHNA and SNTAGT. The CDR3 extends over 13 amino acids. J gave up 13 bases and V 3 bases, and 4 bases lay outside the gene matches. The CDR3 coding sequence is TGTGCCAGCAGTGAGGGACAGGGATCCCCCCTCCACTTT. Residues: CASSEGQGSPLHF.

The J gene is TRBJ2-3, the V gene TRBV5-1; 12 bases line up with TRBD1. This CDR3 spans 15 amino acids. Germline lookup yields CDR1 SGHRS and CDR2 YFSETQ. J lost 4 bases, V lost 6 bases, and 6 bases had no gene match. CDR3 sequence reads: CASNRGTGGPDTQYF. The DNA for the CDR3 is TGCGCCAGCAACCGGGGGACAGGGGGCCCAGATACGCAGTATTTT.

The V call is TRBV28, the J call TRBJ2-7, with D perhaps assigned TRBD1 or TRBD2 (5 bases each). Germline V lookup: CDR1 MDHEN, CDR2 SYDVKM. V shed 5 bases and J shed 0 bases, with 17 bases lying between them. The CDR3 runs 16 residues. The CDR3 sequence is CASSAPGTLFSYEQYF. CDR3 DNA sequence: TGTGCCAGCAGTGCCCCCGGGACCCTTTTCTCCTACGAGCAGTACTTC.

The rearrangement links TRBV6-6 to TRBJ2-7; possible D gene TRBD1, 7 bases. Germline lookup yields CDR1 MNHNY and CDR2 SVGAGI (reference sequence). This CDR3 has 14 residues. Deletions cut 6 bases from V and 6 bases from J, with 18 bases between. DNA for the CDR3: TGTGCCAGCAGCCGGGGGACAGAAGGGGGCGAGCAGTACTTC. This codes for CASSRGTEGGEQYF.